These 5 T cell receptor beta chains were sequenced from one sample in a study of radiation and T cells in renal cell carcinoma. The time point is: blood 4 weeks post-SBRT, at nephrectomy. As to treatment: 15 Gy SBRT to primary tumor, nephrectomy 4 weeks later. Using immunoSEQ multiplex PCR, the repertoire was profiled, and TCRdb retains in-frame clones only, with some absent. The table shows roughly 82,000 clones, with approximately 90% occurring only once. The sequenced sample was blood, obtained from a patient whose treatment included radiotherapy and nephrectomy. These receptors were obtained from a woman aged 70 to 79 with renal cell carcinoma.

The chain is built from TRBV5-1 and TRBJ2-1, with TRBD2 matching over 8 bases. J was trimmed by 5 bases and V by 2 bases; bases with no gene match: 9. Per germline, CDR1 SGHRS and CDR2 YFSETQ. CDR3 length: 16 amino acids. The CDR3 nucleotides read TGCGCCAGCAGCTTCATAGCGGGGCCGGGGAACAATGAGCAGTTCTTC. Its protein is CASSFIAGPGNNEQFF.

The chain employs TRBV23-1 and TRBJ1-1, with TRBD1 identical over 7 bases. TRBV23-1 is annotated as an ORF whose role is uncertain. Trimming at V came to 4 bases and at J to 4 bases, leaving 9 bases not matched to a gene. This CDR3 region has 15 residues. CDR3: CASSRITTGITEAFF. Here the CDR3 DNA reads TGCGCCAGCAGTCGAATCACGACAGGGATCACTGAAGCTTTCTTT.

This clone was recorded only once. The CDR3, as DNA: TGTGCCTGGAGAGCATACCTAGCGACCGGGACAGGGAACACTGAAGCTTTCTTT. This encodes CAWRAYLATGTGNTEAFF. The chain joins TRBV30 to TRBJ1-1; 8 nucleotides agree with TRBD1. The CDR3 has 18 residues. CDR1 is GTSNPN and CDR2 is SVGIG in the germline V gene (reference sequence). The V and J ends lost 3 bases and 1 base, in that order; junction bases with no gene match: 16.

The V and J genes are TRBV14 and TRBJ1-2; 10 bases match TRBD1. Per germline, CDR1 SGHDN and CDR2 FVKESK. The CDR3 contains 16 residues. V lost 3 bases, J lost 4 bases, and 8 bases stayed unmatched. In nucleotides, the CDR3 is TGTGCCAGCAGCCACCACGGGACAGGGGTAGTCTATGGCTACACCTTC. Residues: CASSHHGTGVVYGYTF.

CDR3 DNA sequence: TGCAGCTTCCTGATGGGAGAGACCCAGTACTTC. Translated, it gives CSFLMGETQYF. The chain joins TRBV29-1 to TRBJ2-5; D ambiguous. The germline V and J ends were trimmed by 8 bases and 4 bases, with 11 bases remaining between them. CDR3 length equals 11 residues. Germline V gene data show CDR1 as SQVTM and CDR2 as ANQGSEA.